This T cell receptor (beta chain) came from a study of brain T cells in children with intractable seizures. This clone was detected only once. The CDR3 has 12 amino acids. The V gene's germline CDR1 is SNHLY and CDR2 FYNNEI. J lost 1 base, V lost 7 bases, and 1 base had no gene match. Clones were sequenced by immunoSEQ multiplex PCR, and TCRdb holds only the in-frame ones, with some missing. The sample records about 64,000 clones, approximately 95% being singletons. Sequencing used peripheral blood, obtained at surgery. V is TRBV2 and J is TRBJ2-7, with 7 positions matching TRBD1. The sequence derives from a boy under three years old with focal cortical dysplasia and intractable seizures. The CDR3 loop is CASKGQSYEQYF. CDR3 DNA: TGTGCCAGCAAGGGACAGTCCTACGAGCAGTACTTC.